This TCR beta chain derives from a study of CD4 T cells in relation to SARS-CoV-2 and coronaviruses. In regard to this clone: Its antigen is not identified.

The repertoire was sequenced with immunoSEQ multiplex PCR; TCRdb's copy has only in-frame clones and lacks some. The data show more than 20,000 clones, 77% seen once. Before the COVID-19 pandemic, during about 2010-2019, CD4+ T cells were taken from unexposed donors. The cells were cultured for around ten days before CD4+ T cells were isolated. The germline CDR1 and CDR2 sequences are SGHDN and FVKESK. V was clipped by 3 bases and J by 6 bases, with 11 bases between them. This CDR3 has 13 amino acids. This sequence was found in a human donor in good health. Sequencing was carried out using CD4+ T cells from PBMCs, cultured in vitro. This chain joins TRBV14 and TRBJ2-5, with D possibly being TRBD2 (6 bases). The CDR3 DNA sequence: TGTGCCAGCAGCCAGAGCGGGTTGAAGACCCAGTACTTC. It yields the protein CASSQSGLKTQYF.